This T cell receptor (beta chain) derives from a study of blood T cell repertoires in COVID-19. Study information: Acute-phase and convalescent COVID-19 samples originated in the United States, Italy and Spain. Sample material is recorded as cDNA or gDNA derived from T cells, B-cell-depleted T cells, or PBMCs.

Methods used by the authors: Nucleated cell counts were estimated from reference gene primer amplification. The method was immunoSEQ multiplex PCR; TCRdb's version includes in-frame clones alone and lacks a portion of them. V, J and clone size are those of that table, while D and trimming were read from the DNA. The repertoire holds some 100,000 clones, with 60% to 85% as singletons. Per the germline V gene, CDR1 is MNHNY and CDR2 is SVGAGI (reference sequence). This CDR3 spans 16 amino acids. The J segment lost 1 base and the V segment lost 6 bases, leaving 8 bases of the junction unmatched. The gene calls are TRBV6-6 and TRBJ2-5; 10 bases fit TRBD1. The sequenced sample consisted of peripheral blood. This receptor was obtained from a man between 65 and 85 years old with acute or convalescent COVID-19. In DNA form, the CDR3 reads TGTGCCAGCAGCCCCCCGGGACAGGGGATCCAAGAGACCCAGTACTTC. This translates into CASSPPGQGIQETQYF.